A selection of T cell receptor beta chains follows, all from one sample in a study of T cells in Graves' hyperthyroidism and ophthalmopathy. MiXCR, run by TCRdb on the multiplex PCR reads, gives a single entry per CDR3 protein. The data hold 600,000 to 800,000 distinct CDR3 sequences, with under 45% observed a single time. Sequencing input: blood. These receptors were taken from a woman aged 40 to 49 with Graves' hyperthyroidism. The CDR3 runs from the conserved cysteine through the conserved F or W. D genes are given only for firm matches. Not all rows give a size; the values are once, few, many and, for expanded clones, a class.

TRBD1,TRBJ1-4,TRBV2,.,CASSTGVDEKLFF,TGTGCCAGCTCGACAGGGGTCGATGAAAAACTGTTTTTT
.,TRBJ1-1,TRBV12-3/TRBV12-4,few,CASTPPSNTEAFF,TGTGCCAGCACCCCTCCAAGCAACACTGAAGCTTTCTTT
.,TRBJ2-5,TRBV7-2,few,CASSLSWAGLKETQYF,TGTGCCAGCAGTCTCTCATGGGCGGGGTTGAAAGAGACCCAGTACTTC
.,TRBJ1-2,TRBV7-2,.,CASSLPPLGYGYTF,TGTGCCAGCAGCTTACCCCCACTCGGCTATGGCTACACCTTC
.,TRBJ1-6,TRBV4-3,many,CASSQVGGSPLHF,TGCGCCAGCAGCCAAGTTGGGGGTTCACCCCTCCACTTT
TRBD1,TRBJ2-5,TRBV7-2,many,CASSYQTGDQETQYF,TGTGCCAGCAGCTACCAGACAGGGGACCAAGAGACCCAGTACTTC
.,TRBJ1-2,TRBV24-1,many,CATSAGGYGYTF,TGTGCCACCAGTGCGGGGGGCTATGGCTACACCTTC
TRBD1,TRBJ2-7,TRBV28,.,CATDRGSYEQYF,TGTGCCACGGACAGGGGGTCCTACGAGCAGTACTTC
.,TRBJ1-6,TRBV7-9,.,CASSQGVGSPLHF,TGCGCCAGCAGCCAAGGGGTTGGTTCACCCCTCCACTTT
.,TRBJ2-7,TRBV10-2,many,CASSDPGTTYEQYF,TGCGCCAGCAGTGATCCCGGGACAACATACGAGCAGTACTTC
.,TRBJ1-6,TRBV25-1,.,CASSDRSESSYNSPLHF,TGTGCCAGCAGTGATCGATCAGAGAGCTCCTATAATTCACCCCTCCACTTT
.,TRBJ2-7,TRBV6-5,.,CASSYETGSSHEQYF,TGTGCCAGCAGTTACGAAACAGGAAGCTCCCACGAGCAGTACTTC
.,TRBJ1-6,TRBV7-9,many,CASSLKPQINSPLHF,TGTGCCAGCAGCTTAAAGCCCCAGATTAATTCACCCCTCCACTTT
.,TRBJ1-1,TRBV14,.,CASSQNQQEGTEASF,TGTGCCAGCAGCCAAAATCAACAGGAGGGCACTGAAGCTTCCTTT